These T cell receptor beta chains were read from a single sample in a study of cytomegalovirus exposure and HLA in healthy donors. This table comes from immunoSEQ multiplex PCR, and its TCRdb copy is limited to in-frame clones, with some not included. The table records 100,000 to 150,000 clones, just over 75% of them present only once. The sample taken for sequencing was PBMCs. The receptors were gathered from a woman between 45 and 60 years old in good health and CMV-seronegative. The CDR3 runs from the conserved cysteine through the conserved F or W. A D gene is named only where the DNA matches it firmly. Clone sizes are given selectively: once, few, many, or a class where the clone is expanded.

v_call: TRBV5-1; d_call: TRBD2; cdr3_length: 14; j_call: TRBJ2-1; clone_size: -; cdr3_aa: CASSTGGTRDEQFF; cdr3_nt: TGCGCCAGCAGCACTGGGGGGACTAGGGATGAGCAGTTCTTC
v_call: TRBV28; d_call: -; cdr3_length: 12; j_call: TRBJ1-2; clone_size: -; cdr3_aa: CASSFSGSGYTF; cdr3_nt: TGTGCCAGCAGTTTCTCCGGGAGTGGCTACACCTTC
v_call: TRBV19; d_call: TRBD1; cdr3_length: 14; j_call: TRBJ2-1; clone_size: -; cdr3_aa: CASSFGQGGNEQFF; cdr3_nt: TGTGCCAGTAGTTTCGGACAGGGGGGCAATGAGCAGTTCTTC
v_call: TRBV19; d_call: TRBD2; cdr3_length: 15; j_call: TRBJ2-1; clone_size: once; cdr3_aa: CASSIWGGSYNEQFF; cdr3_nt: TGTGCCAGTAGTATTTGGGGGGGCTCCTACAATGAGCAGTTCTTC
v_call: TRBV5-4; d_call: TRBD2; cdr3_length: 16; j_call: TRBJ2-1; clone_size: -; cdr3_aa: CASSLDLAGVYNEQFF; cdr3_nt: TGTGCCAGCAGCTTGGATCTAGCGGGAGTCTACAATGAGCAGTTCTTC
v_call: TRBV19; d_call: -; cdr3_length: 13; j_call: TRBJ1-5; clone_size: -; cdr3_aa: CASSIRGNQPQHF; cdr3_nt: TGTGCCAGTAGTATCCGGGGCAATCAGCCCCAGCATTTT
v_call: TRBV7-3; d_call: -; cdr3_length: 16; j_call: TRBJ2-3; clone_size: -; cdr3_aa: CASNGGSGDPTDTQYF; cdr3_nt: TGTGCCAGCAATGGGGGGAGTGGAGATCCCACAGATACGCAGTATTTT
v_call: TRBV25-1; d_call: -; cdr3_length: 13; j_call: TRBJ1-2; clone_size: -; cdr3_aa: CASSGNRDYGYTF; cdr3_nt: TGTGCCAGCAGTGGTAACAGGGACTATGGCTACACCTTC
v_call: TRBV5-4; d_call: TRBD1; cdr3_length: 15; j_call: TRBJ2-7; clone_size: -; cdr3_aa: CASSSEPGTAYEQYF; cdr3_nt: TGTGCCAGCAGCTCAGAACCCGGGACAGCCTACGAGCAGTACTTC
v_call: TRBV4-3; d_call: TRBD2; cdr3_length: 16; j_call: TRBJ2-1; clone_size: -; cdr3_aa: CASSQRLAGALNEQFF; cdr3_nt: TGCGCCAGCAGCCAGCGACTAGCGGGAGCCCTCAATGAGCAGTTCTTC
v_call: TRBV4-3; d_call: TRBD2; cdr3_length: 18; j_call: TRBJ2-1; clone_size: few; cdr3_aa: CASSRGTSGTLSYNEQFF; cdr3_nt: TGCGCCAGCAGCCGGGGGACTAGCGGTACCCTCTCCTACAATGAGCAGTTCTTC
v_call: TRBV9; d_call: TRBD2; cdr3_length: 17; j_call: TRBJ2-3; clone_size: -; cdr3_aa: CASSVSLAGGFTDTQYF; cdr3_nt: TGTGCCAGCAGCGTGTCCCTAGCGGGAGGGTTCACAGATACGCAGTATTTT
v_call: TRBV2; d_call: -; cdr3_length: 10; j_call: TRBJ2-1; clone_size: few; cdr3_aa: CASQANEQFF; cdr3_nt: TGTGCCAGCCAGGCAAATGAGCAGTTCTTC
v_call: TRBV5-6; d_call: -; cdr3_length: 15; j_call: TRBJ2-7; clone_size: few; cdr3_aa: CASSLDFGGGNEQYF; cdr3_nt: TGTGCCAGCAGCTTGGATTTCGGTGGAGGGAACGAGCAGTACTTC
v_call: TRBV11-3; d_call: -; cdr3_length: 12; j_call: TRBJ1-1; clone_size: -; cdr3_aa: CASREEDTEAFF; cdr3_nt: TGTGCCAGCAGGGAGGAGGACACTGAAGCTTTCTTT
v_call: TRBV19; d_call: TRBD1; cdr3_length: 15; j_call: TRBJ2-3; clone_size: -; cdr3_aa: CASTPGTGGADTQYF; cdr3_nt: TGTGCCAGTACCCCCGGGACAGGGGGCGCAGATACGCAGTATTTT
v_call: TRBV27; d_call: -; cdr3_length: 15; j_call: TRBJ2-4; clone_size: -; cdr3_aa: CASSLSFLAKNIQYF; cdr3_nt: TGTGCCAGCAGTTTATCGTTCTTAGCCAAAAACATTCAGTACTTC
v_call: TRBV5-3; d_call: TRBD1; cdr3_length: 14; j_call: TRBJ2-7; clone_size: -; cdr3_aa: CASRSRTGAYEQYF; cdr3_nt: TGTGCCAGCCGGTCCCGGACAGGGGCATACGAGCAGTACTTC
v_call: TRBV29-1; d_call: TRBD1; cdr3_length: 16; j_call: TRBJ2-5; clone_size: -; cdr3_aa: CSVPAARGMVTKTQYF; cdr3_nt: TGCAGCGTTCCGGCCGCCAGGGGGATGGTGACGAAGACCCAGTACTTC
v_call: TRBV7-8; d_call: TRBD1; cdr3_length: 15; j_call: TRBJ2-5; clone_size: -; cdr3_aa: CASSPRDRGQETQYF; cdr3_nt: TGTGCCAGCAGCCCCCGGGACAGGGGGCAAGAGACCCAGTACTTC
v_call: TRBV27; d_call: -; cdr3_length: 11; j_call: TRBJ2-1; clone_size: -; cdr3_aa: CASGDYNEQFF; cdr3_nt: TGTGCCAGCGGAGACTACAATGAGCAGTTCTTC
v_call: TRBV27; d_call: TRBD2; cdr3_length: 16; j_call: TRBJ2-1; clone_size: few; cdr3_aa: CASSSLTSGSGNEQFF; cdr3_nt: TGTGCCAGCAGTTCCCTGACTAGCGGGAGTGGGAATGAGCAGTTCTTC
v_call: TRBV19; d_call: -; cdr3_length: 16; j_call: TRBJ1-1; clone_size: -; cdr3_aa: CASRWAVGRTNTEAFF; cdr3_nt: TGTGCCAGTCGGTGGGCCGTCGGGAGAACGAACACTGAAGCTTTCTTT
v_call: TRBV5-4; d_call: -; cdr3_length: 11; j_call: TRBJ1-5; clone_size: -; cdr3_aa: CAPGSNQPQHF; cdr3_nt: TGTGCCCCAGGGAGCAATCAGCCCCAGCATTTT
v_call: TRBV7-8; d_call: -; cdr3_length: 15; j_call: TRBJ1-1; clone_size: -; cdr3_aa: CASSLLGTRNTEAFF; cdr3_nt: TGTGCCAGCAGCCTCTTGGGGACAAGGAACACTGAAGCTTTCTTT
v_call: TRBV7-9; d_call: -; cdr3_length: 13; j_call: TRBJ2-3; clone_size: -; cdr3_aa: CASSLVGSPAQYF; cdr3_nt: TGTGCCAGCAGCTTAGTCGGTAGCCCCGCGCAGTATTTT
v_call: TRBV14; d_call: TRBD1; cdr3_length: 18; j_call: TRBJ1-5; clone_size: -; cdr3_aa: CASSQIAAGGNGNQPQHF; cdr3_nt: TGTGCCAGCAGCCAAATCGCGGCAGGGGGTAATGGCAATCAGCCCCAGCATTTT
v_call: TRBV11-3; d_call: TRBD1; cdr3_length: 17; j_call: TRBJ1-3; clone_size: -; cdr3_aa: CASSLVLGQNSGNTIYF; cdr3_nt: TGTGCCAGCAGCTTAGTCCTGGGACAGAACTCTGGAAACACCATATATTTT
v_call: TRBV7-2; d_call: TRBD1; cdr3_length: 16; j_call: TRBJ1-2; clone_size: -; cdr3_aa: CASSAGQDQIGGGYTF; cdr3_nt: TGTGCCAGCAGCGCTGGACAGGATCAGATCGGAGGTGGCTACACCTTC
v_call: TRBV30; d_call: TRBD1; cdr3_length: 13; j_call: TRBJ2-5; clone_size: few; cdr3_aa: CAWGQGSPETQYF; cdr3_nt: TGTGCCTGGGGACAGGGGAGTCCGGAGACCCAGTACTTC
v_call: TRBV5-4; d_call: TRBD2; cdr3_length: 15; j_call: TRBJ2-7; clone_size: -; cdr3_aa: CASSSLTSGSYEQYF; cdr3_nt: TGTGCCAGCAGCTCTCTGACTAGCGGGAGTTACGAGCAGTACTTC
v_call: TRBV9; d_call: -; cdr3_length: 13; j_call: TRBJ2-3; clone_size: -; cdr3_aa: CASSVDGKDTQYF; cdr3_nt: TGTGCCAGCAGCGTAGACGGTAAAGATACGCAGTATTTT
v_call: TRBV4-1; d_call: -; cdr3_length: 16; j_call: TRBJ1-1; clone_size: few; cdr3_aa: CASSEPRTEVNTEAFF; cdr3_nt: TGCGCCAGCAGCGAACCGAGAACGGAGGTGAACACTGAAGCTTTCTTT
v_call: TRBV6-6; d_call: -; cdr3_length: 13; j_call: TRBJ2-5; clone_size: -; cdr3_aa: CASSRGFGETQYF; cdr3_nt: TGTGCCAGCAGTAGGGGATTTGGGGAGACCCAGTACTTC
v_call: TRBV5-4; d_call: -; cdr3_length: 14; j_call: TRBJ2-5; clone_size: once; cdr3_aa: CASSLGGLGETQYF; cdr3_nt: TGTGCCAGCAGCTTGGGGGGACTTGGAGAGACCCAGTACTTC
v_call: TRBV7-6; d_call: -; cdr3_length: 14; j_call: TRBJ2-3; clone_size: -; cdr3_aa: CASSRTPSTDTQYF; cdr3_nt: TGTGCCAGCAGCCGGACACCGAGCACAGATACGCAGTATTTT
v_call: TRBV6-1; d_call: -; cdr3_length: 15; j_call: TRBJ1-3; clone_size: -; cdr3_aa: CASREASGAGNTIYF; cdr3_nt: TGTGCCAGCAGGGAAGCGTCAGGGGCTGGAAACACCATATATTTT
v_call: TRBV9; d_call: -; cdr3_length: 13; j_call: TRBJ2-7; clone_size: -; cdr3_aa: CASSWRLGYEQYF; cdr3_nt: TGTGCCAGCAGTTGGCGCCTAGGTTACGAGCAGTACTTC
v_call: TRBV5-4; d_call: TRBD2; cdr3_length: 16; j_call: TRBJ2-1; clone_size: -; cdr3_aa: CASSSLAGDWYNEQFF; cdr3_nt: TGTGCCAGCAGCTCACTAGCGGGAGATTGGTACAATGAGCAGTTCTTC
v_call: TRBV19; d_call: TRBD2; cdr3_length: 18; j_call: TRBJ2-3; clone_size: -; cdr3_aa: CASSPGLAGIPSTDTQYF; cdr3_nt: TGTGCCAGTAGTCCGGGACTAGCGGGGATCCCTTCCACAGATACGCAGTATTTT
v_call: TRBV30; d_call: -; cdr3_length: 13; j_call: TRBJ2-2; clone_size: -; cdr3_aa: CAWSAVGTGELFF; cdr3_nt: TGTGCCTGGAGTGCCGTGGGCACCGGGGAGCTGTTTTTT
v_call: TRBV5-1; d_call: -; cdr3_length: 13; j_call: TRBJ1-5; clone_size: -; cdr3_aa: CASSSEGRQPQHF; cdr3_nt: TGCGCCAGCAGCTCCGAGGGTCGGCAGCCCCAGCATTTT
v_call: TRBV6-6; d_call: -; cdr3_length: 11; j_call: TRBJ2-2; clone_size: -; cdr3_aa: CASSRERELFF; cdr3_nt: TGTGCCAGCAGTAGGGAGAGGGAGCTGTTTTTT
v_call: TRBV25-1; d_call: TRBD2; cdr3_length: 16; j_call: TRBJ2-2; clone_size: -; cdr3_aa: CASSSAVAGDTGELFF; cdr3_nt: TGTGCCAGCAGTTCCGCGGTAGCGGGAGATACCGGGGAGCTGTTTTTT
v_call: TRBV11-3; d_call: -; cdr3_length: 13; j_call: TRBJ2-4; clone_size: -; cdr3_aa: CASSAYIENIQYF; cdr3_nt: TGTGCCAGCAGCGCCTATATAGAAAACATTCAGTACTTC
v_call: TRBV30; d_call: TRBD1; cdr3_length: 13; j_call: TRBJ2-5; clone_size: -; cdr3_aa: CAWRTGPQETQYF; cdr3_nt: TGTGCCTGGAGGACAGGGCCCCAAGAGACCCAGTACTTC
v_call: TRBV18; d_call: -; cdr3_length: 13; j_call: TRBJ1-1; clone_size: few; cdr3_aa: CASSPDAEGLAFF; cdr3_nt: TGTGCCAGCTCACCGGACGCGGAGGGTTTAGCTTTCTTT
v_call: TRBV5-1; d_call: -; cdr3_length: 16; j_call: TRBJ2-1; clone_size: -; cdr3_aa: CASKENSPDSYNEQFF; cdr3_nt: TGCGCCAGCAAGGAGAATTCGCCGGACTCCTACAATGAGCAGTTCTTC
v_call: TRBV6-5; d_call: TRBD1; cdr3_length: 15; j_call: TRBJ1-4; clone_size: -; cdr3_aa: CASSDRDREIKKLFF; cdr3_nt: TGTGCCAGCAGCGACCGGGACAGGGAGATCAAAAAACTGTTTTTT
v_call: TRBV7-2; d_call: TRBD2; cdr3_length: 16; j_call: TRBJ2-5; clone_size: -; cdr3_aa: CASSVPGLAVQETQYF; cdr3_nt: TGTGCCAGCAGCGTGCCGGGACTAGCGGTTCAAGAGACCCAGTACTTC
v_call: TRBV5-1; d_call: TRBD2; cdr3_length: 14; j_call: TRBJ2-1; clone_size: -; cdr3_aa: CASSATGGYNEQFF; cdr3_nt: TGCGCCAGCAGCGCAACGGGAGGATACAATGAGCAGTTCTTC
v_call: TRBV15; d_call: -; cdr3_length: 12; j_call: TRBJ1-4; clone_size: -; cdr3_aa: CATSRRLEKLFF; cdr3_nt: TGTGCCACCAGCAGGAGACTTGAAAAACTGTTTTTT
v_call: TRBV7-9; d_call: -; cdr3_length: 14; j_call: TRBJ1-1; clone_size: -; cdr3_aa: CASSLPGPDTEAFF; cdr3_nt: TGTGCCAGCAGCTTGCCGGGTCCGGACACTGAAGCTTTCTTT
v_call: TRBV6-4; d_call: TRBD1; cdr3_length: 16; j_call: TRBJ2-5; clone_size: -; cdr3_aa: CASSATGTGVVETQYF; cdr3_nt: TGTGCCAGCAGTGCCACCGGGACAGGGGTGGTGGAGACCCAGTACTTC